This TCR beta chain originates from a study of CD8+CD57+ T cells in acquired aplastic anemia. This clonotype has at least ten counts. Genomic DNA provided the template from which TCR beta VDJ and CDR3 profiles were obtained. MiXCR, run by TCRdb on the reads, gives a single entry per CDR3 protein. Among about 180,000 distinct CDR3 sequences, around 50% were seen once, and the ten largest hold about an eighth. CDR1 and CDR2 (germline): LNHDA, SQIVND (reference sequence). V lost 8 bases to trimming and J lost 3 bases, with 16 bases between them. The CDR3 loop spans 15 amino acids. Those patients picked for sequencing had displayed CD8+CD57+ cell expansion on flow cytometry.

What was sequenced was sorted CD4+, CD8+, or CD8+CD57+ T cells (not recorded which) from PBMCs. This sequence joins TRBV19 and TRBJ2-2, with D unresolved. The receptor was isolated from a human donor with aplastic anemia. The CDR3 DNA reads TGTGCCAGTCAAAGACCCCCAAGATACACCGGGGAGCTGTTTTTT. This gives the protein CASQRPPRYTGELFF.